This entry lists 18 T cell receptor beta chains sequenced from one sample in a study of beta chain features in type 1 diabetes. The entirety of the isolated RNA underwent reverse transcription, so expressed TCRB transcripts were sequenced. Produced via immunoSEQ multiplex PCR; TCRdb's table is partial and in-frame only. The data show 300,000 to 400,000 clones, roughly 8% seen once. The source material was central memory CD4+ T cells from blood. The receptors were sampled from a woman aged 18-35 years in good health.

This chain connects TRBV6-5 to TRBJ2-7, with 8 bases aligning to TRBD2. The V gene's germline CDR1 is MNHEY and CDR2 SVGAGI. The CDR3 totals 15 residues. Unmatched junction bases numbered 9, after V lost 2 bases and J lost 6 bases. As DNA, the CDR3 is TGTGCCAGCAGTTACGCGCGGGAGGCGCGTTCCGAGCAGTACTTC. It specifies CASSYAREARSEQYF.

This clone has more than one count but fewer than ten. The V gene is TRBV6-5, the J gene TRBJ2-3, with unresolved D. This CDR3 contains 13 residues. Germline-derived CDR1 and CDR2 are MNHEY and SVGAGI. The germline V and J ends were trimmed by 6 bases and 2 bases, with 9 bases remaining between them. In DNA, the CDR3 is TGTGCCAGCAGCCCTGGGGACACAGATACGCAGTATTTT. Its protein product is CASSPGDTDTQYF.

The gene calls are TRBV6-6 and TRBJ2-7; 12 bases map to TRBD1. V trimming: 2 bases; J trimming: 5 bases; junction bases outside the gene matches: 4. The CDR3 length is 15 residues. Per the germline V gene, CDR1 is MNHNY and CDR2 is SVGAGI (reference sequence). CDR3 in DNA: TGTGCCAGCAGTTACCCGGGACAGGGGGCTCACGAGCAGTACTTC. It is translated as CASSYPGQGAHEQYF.

Only a few counts were recorded for this clone. The chain carries TRBV2 and TRBJ2-3; 10 nucleotides line up with TRBD2. There are 13 residues in the CDR3. Germline assignment: CDR1 SNHLY and CDR2 FYNNEI. Losses at the gene ends were 6 bases for V and 6 bases for J; bases not matched to a gene: 3. CDR3 sequence reads: CASRLAGRDTQYF. Here the CDR3 DNA reads TGTGCCAGCAGACTAGCGGGACGGGATACGCAGTATTTT. Full variable domain (outside the CDR3, taken from reference TRBV2 and TRBJ2-3): EPEVTQTPSHQVTQMGQEVILRCVPISNHLYFYWYRQILGQKVEFLVSFYNNEISEKSEIFDDQFSVERPDGSNFTLKIRSTKLEDSAMYFCASRLAGRDTQYFGPGTRLTVL.

The sample holds a few counts of this clone. The chain recombines TRBV28 with TRBJ1-4; 12 bases agree with TRBD1. With V trimmed by 6 bases and J by 8 bases, 4 bases remained unmatched. Germline CDR1 and CDR2: MDHEN and SYDVKM. This CDR3 is built from 14 residues. CDR3 region: CASRPGTGGEKLFF. The CDR3 DNA reads as TGTGCCAGCAGGCCCGGGACAGGGGGCGAAAAACTGTTTTTT. Based on the CDR3 plus reference TRBV28 and TRBJ1-4, the full variable domain is DVKVTQSSRYLVKRTGEKVFLECVQDMDHENMFWYRQDPGLGLRLIYFSYDVKMKEKGDIPEGYSVSREKKERFSLILESASTNQTSMYLCASRPGTGGEKLFFGSGTQLSVL.

The chain is built from TRBV25-1 and TRBJ1-1; the match to TRBD1 covers 8 bases. The germline V gene encodes CDR1 MGHDK and CDR2 SYGVNS. This CDR3 region has 17 residues. CDR3 sequence: CLETGVGGMGFPTEAFF. As DNA, the CDR3 is TGTTTGGAGACAGGGGTGGGCGGCATGGGGTTCCCGACCGAAGCTTTCTTT.

The table lists this clone with a few counts. DNA for the CDR3: TGTGCCAGCTCACCGCAACAGGGGACGACCTACGAGCAGTACTTC. This translates into CASSPQQGTTYEQYF. The chain recombines TRBV18 with TRBJ2-7; 7 positions agree with TRBD1. V lost 3 bases and J lost 2; bases outside the gene matches: 7. Germline V gene data show CDR1 as KGHSH and CDR2 as LQKENI. The CDR3 is made up of 15 amino acids.

This clone has more than one count but fewer than ten. The gene calls are TRBV28 and TRBJ2-7; a weak D match, TRBD1 (6 bases). Deletions cut 3 bases from V and 3 bases from J, with 15 bases between. Per the germline V gene, CDR1 is MDHEN and CDR2 is SYDVKM. The CDR3 covers 15 residues. For the CDR3, the DNA is TGTGCCAGCAGTTTTTCCACGGGACACTACTACGAGCAGTACTTC. Amino acid sequence: CASSFSTGHYYEQYF.

This clone was counted a few times. The V call is TRBV9, the J call TRBJ2-3; D is uncertain. The CDR3 extends over 11 amino acids. V shed 7 bases and J shed 2 bases, with 5 bases lying between them. CDR1 is SGDLS, CDR2 YYNGEE, per germline. CDR3 residues: CASGNTDTQYF. The CDR3 DNA reads as TGTGCCAGCGGGAACACAGATACGCAGTATTTT. Full variable domain (rest looked up from reference TRBV9 and TRBJ2-3): DSGVTQTPKHLITATGQRVTLRCSPRSGDLSVYWYQQSLDQGLQFLIQYYNGEERAKGNILERFSAQQFPDLHSELNLSSLELGDSALYFCASGNTDTQYFGPGTRLTVL.

The genes are TRBV25-1 and TRBJ2-7, with D perhaps TRBD2 (7 bases). The CDR3 consists of 14 residues. With 6 bases removed from V and 0 bases from J, the gap between germline ends came to 12 bases. Germline V CDR1 and CDR2: MGHDK, SYGVNS. The CDR3 is CASRGGERSYEQYF. DNA for the CDR3: TGTGCCAGCAGAGGGGGGGAGCGCTCCTACGAGCAGTACTTC.

This clone was detected a few times. The sample holds other DNA sequences that translate to the same CDR3. The chain employs TRBV7-2 and TRBJ2-5; D is tentatively TRBD1 or TRBD2 (6 bases each). CDR1 and CDR2 (germline): SGHTA, FQGNSA. Trimming left V 5 bases short and J 0 bases short, with 7 bases between. The CDR3 sequence is 13 residues long. The CDR3 nucleotides are TGTGCCAGCAGCGGGGGGCACCAAGAGACCCAGTACTTC. Its translation: CASSGGHQETQYF. Filled out from reference TRBV7-2 and TRBJ2-5, the complete variable domain reads GAGVSQSPSNKVTEKGKDVELRCDPISGHTALYWYRQSLGQGLEFLIYFQGNSAPDKSGLPSDRFSAERTGGSVSTLTIQRTQQEDSAVYLCASSGGHQETQYFGPGTRLLVL.

Only a few counts were recorded for this clone. The chain carries TRBV2 and TRBJ1-4; a possible D gene is TRBD1 (6 bases). Germline CDR1 is SNHLY and CDR2 is FYNNEI. Trimming pared 3 bases from V and 4 bases from J, leaving 12 bases between. The CDR3 spans 15 residues. CDR3 protein: CASSEGSDSNEKLFF. For the CDR3, the DNA is TGTGCCAGCAGTGAGGGCTCGGACAGTAATGAAAAACTGTTTTTT.

The chain joins TRBV28 to TRBJ2-2, with D perhaps TRBD1 or TRBD2 (5 bases each). CDR1 is MDHEN, CDR2 SYDVKM, per germline. The CDR3 is 16 residues long. Trimming cost V 5 bases and J 3 bases, with 16 bases left between them. The CDR3 here is CASSPGWGPHTGELFF. DNA of the CDR3: TGTGCCAGCAGTCCCGGCTGGGGACCTCACACCGGGGAGCTGTTTTTT.

The chain joins TRBV7-6 to TRBJ2-7; D may be TRBD1 (6 bases). In germline, CDR1 is SGHVS, CDR2 FNYEAQ. This CDR3 has 15 amino acids. V was cut by 5 bases and J by 0 bases, with 14 bases left in between. The CDR3, as DNA: TGTGCCAGCAGCCCACGCTTCAGGGGCTCCTACGAGCAGTACTTC. Residues: CASSPRFRGSYEQYF.

This clone was seen more than once but under ten times. The V and J genes are TRBV14 and TRBJ1-1; D is ambiguous. V was clipped by 2 bases and J by 7 bases, with 11 bases between them. CDR1 SGHDN and CDR2 FVKESK come from the germline V gene. The CDR3 has 13 amino acids. CDR3: CASSQLLRNEAFF. The CDR3 coding sequence is TGTGCCAGCAGCCAATTATTGAGGAATGAAGCTTTCTTT.

The chain joins TRBV10-3 to TRBJ2-1, with 8 bases matching TRBD2. The V gene end was trimmed by 2 bases and the J gene end by 5 bases; junction bases not matched to a gene: 8. This CDR3 comprises 16 residues. Germline loops: CDR1 ENHRY, CDR2 SYGVKD. The CDR3 reads CAISERREGRDNEQFF. CDR3 DNA: TGTGCCATCAGTGAGCGCCGGGAGGGCCGGGACAATGAGCAGTTCTTC.

V and J are TRBV2 and TRBJ2-1; D might be TRBD1 (5 bases). The CDR3 spans 16 residues. V shed 6 bases and J shed 0 bases, with 15 bases lying between them. From germline, CDR1 is SNHLY and CDR2 FYNNEI. The CDR3 is CASRGIQDYSYNEQFF. DNA of the CDR3: TGTGCCAGCAGGGGAATACAGGATTACTCCTACAATGAGCAGTTCTTC.

This clone showed up just a few times. This sequence joins TRBV4-2 and TRBJ2-7, with 10 bases identical to TRBD2. CDR3 length: 16 residues. The V gene's germline CDR1 is LGHNA and CDR2 YNFKEQ. Trimming at V came to 0 bases and at J to 6 bases, leaving 8 bases not matched to a gene. The CDR3 sequence is CASSQEASGSYSEQYF. In DNA, the CDR3 is TGTGCCAGCAGCCAAGAAGCTAGCGGGAGTTACTCCGAGCAGTACTTC.